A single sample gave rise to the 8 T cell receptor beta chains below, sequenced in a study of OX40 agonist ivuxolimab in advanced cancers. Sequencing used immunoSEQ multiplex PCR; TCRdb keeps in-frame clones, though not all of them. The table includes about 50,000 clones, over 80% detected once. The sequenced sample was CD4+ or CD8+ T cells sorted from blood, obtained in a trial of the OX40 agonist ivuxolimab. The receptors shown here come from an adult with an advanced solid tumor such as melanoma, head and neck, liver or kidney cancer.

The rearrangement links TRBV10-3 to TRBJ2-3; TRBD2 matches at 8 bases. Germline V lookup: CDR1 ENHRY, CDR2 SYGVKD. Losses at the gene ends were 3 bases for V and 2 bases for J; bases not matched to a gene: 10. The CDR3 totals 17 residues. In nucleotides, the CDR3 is TGTGCCATCAGTGATCGGACTAGCCGCGTGGACACAGATACGCAGTATTTT. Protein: CAISDRTSRVDTDTQYF.

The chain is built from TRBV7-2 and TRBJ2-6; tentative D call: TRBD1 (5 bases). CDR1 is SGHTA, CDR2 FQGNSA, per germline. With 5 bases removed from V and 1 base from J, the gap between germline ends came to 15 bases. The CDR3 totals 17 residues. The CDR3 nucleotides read TGTGCCAGCAGCCCACGGATGCAGGGATCTGGGGCCAACGTCCTGACTTTC. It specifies CASSPRMQGSGANVLTF.

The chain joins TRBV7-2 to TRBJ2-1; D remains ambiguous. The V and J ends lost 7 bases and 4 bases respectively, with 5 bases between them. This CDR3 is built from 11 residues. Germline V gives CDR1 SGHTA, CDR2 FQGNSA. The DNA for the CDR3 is TGTGCCAGCACCATATACAATGAGCAGTTCTTC. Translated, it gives CASTIYNEQFF.

CDR3 bases: TGCGCCAGCAGCTTGGTACCTCTTCCAGGGGACACTGAAGCTTTCTTT. It translates to CASSLVPLPGDTEAFF. The genes are TRBV5-1 and TRBJ1-1; the D gene is possibly TRBD1 (6 bases). CDR1 is SGHRS and CDR2 is YFSETQ in the germline V gene. The CDR3 runs 16 residues. Deletions cut 0 bases from V and 3 bases from J, with 15 bases between.

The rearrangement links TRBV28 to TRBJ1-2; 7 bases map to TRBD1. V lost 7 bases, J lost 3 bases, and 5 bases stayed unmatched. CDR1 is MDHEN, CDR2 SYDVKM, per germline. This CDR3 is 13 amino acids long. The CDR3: CASTVGQHYGYTF. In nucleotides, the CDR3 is TGTGCCAGCACCGTGGGACAGCACTATGGCTACACCTTC.

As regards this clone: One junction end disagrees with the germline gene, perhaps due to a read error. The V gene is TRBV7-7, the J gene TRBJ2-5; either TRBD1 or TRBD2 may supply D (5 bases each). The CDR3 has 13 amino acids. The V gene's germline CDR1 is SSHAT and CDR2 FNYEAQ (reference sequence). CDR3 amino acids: CASSPWGQETQYF. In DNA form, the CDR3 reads TGTGCTAGCAGCCCCTGGGGGCAAGAGACCCAGTACTTC.

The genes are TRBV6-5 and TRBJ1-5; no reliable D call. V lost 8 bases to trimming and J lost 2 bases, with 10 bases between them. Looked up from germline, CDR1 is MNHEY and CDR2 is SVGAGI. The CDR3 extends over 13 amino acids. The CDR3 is CASGLAGNQPQHF. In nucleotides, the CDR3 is TGTGCCAGCGGGCTGGCAGGCAATCAGCCCCAGCATTTT.

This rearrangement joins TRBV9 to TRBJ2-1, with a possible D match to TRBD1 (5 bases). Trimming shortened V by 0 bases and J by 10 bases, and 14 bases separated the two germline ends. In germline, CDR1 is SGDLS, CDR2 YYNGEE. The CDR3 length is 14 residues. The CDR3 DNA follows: TGTGCCAGCAGCGTAGACTTAGGGGCCGGGGAGCAGTTCTTC. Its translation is CASSVDLGAGEQFF. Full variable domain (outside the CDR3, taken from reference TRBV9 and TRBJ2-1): DSGVTQTPKHLITATGQRVTLRCSPRSGDLSVYWYQQSLDQGLQFLIQYYNGEERAKGNILERFSAQQFPDLHSELNLSSLELGDSALYFCASSVDLGAGEQFFGPGTRLTVL.